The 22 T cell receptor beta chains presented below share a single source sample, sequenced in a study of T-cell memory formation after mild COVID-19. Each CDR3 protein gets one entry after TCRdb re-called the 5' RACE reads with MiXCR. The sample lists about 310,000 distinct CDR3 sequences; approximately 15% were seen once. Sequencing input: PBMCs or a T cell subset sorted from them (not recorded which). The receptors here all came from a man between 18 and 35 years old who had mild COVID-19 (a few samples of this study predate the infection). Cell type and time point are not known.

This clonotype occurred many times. In nucleotides, the CDR3 is TGCAGTGCTAGAAGGGACAAAATCACTGAAGCTTTCTTT. Amino acid sequence: CSARRDKITEAFF. The chain has TRBV20-1 and TRBJ1-1, with D possibly being TRBD1 (6 bases). This CDR3 is built from 13 residues. Trimming shortened V by 2 bases and J by 4 bases, and 11 bases separated the two germline ends. Germline V gives CDR1 DFQATT, CDR2 SNEGSKA (reference sequence).

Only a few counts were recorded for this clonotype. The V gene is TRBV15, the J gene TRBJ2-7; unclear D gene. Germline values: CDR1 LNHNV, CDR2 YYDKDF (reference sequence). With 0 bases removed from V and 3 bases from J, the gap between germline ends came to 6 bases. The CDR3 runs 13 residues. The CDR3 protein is CATSRDPSYEQYF. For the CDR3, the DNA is TGTGCCACCAGCAGAGATCCTAGCTACGAGCAGTACTTC.

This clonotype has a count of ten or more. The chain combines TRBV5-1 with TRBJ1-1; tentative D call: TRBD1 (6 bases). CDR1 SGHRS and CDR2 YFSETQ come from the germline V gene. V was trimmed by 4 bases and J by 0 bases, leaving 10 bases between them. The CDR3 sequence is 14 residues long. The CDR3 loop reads CASSLGQMNTEAFF. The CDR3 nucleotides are TGCGCCAGCAGCCTAGGACAGATGAACACTGAAGCTTTCTTT.

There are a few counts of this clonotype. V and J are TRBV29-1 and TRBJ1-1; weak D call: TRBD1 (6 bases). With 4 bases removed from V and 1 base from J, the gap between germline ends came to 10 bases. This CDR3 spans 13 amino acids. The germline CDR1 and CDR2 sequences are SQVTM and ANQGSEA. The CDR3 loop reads CSVGGQPNTEAFF. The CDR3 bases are TGCAGCGTTGGTGGACAGCCGAACACTGAAGCTTTCTTT.

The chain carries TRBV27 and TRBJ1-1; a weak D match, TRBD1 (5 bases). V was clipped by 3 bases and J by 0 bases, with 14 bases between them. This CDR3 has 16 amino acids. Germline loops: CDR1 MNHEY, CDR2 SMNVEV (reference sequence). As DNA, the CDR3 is TGTGCCAGCAGTTTTTCCCCGCAGGGTCTGAACACTGAAGCTTTCTTT. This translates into CASSFSPQGLNTEAFF.

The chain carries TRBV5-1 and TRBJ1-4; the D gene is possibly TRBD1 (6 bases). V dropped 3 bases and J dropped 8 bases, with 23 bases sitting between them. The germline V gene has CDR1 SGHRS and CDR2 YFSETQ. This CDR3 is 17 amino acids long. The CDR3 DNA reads TGCGCCAGCAGCTCGACACGAGACCTGACAGGAGGAGAAAAACTGTTTTTT. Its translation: CASSSTRDLTGGEKLFF. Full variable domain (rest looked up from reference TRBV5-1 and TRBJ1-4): KAGVTQTPRYLIKTRGQQVTLSCSPISGHRSVSWYQQTPGQGLQFLFEYFSETQRNKGNFPGRFSGRQFSNSRSEMNVSTLELGDSALYLCASSSTRDLTGGEKLFFGSGTQLSVL.

This chain's CDR3 is CAISEWGLLSGANVLTF. Here the CDR3 DNA reads TGTGCCATCAGTGAGTGGGGGCTACTCTCTGGGGCCAACGTCCTGACTTTC. V usage is TRBV10-3 and J usage is TRBJ2-6; D may be TRBD1 (6 bases). The CDR3 is made up of 17 amino acids. Trimming pared 1 base from V and 0 bases from J, leaving 10 bases between. Germline V gives CDR1 ENHRY, CDR2 SYGVKD.

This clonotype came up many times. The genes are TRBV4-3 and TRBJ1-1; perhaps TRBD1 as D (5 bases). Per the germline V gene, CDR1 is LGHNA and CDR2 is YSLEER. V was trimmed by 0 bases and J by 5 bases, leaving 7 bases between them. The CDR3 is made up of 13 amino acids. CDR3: CASSQDGGTEAFF. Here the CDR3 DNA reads TGCGCCAGCAGCCAAGATGGGGGAACTGAAGCTTTCTTT.

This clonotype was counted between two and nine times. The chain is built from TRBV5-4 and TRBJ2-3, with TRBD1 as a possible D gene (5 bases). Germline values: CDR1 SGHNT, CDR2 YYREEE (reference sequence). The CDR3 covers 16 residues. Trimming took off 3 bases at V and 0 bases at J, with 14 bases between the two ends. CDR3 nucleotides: TGTGCCAGCAGCTCTAAACAGGTTTCCAGCACAGATACGCAGTATTTT. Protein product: CASSSKQVSSTDTQYF. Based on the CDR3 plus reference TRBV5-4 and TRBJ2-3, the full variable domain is ETGVTQSPTHLIKTRGQQVTLRCSSQSGHNTVSWYQQALGQGPQFIFQYYREEENGRGNFPPRFSGLQFPNYSSELNVNALELDDSALYLCASSSKQVSSTDTQYFGPGTRLTVL.

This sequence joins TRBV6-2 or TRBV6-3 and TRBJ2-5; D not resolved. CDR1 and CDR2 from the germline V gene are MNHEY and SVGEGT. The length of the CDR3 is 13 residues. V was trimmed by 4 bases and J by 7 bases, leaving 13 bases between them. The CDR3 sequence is CASSFGRFGTQYF. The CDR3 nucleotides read TGTGCCAGCAGTTTTGGACGGTTCGGGACCCAGTACTTC.

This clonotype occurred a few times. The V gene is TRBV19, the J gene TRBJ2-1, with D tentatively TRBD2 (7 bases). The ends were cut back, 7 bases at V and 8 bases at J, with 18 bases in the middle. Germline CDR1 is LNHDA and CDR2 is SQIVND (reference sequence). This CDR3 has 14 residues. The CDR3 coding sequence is TGTGCCAGTATGCCTCACACGGGGGGCCATGAGCAGTTCTTC. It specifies CASMPHTGGHEQFF.

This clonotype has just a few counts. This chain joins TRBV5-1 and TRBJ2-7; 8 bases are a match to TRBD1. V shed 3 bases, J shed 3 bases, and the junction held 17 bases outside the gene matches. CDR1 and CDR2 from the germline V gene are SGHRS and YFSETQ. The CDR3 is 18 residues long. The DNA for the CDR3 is TGCGCCAGCAGCTCCCATACCGTCGAGACAGGGGCCGGCTACGAGCAGTACTTC. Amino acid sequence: CASSSHTVETGAGYEQYF.

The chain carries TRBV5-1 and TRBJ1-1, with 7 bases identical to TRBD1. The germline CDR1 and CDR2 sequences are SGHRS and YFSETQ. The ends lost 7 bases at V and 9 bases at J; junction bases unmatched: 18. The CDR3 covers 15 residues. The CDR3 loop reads CASATRGDSADKAFF. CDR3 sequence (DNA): TGCGCCAGCGCAACACGGGGGGACAGTGCCGATAAAGCTTTCTTT.

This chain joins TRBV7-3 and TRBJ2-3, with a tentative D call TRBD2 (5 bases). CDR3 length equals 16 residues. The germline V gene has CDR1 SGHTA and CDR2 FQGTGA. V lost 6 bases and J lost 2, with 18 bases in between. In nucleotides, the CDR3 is TGTGCCAGCAGGGGCTATACAGCGGTGGACACAGATACGCAGTATTTT. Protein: CASRGYTAVDTDTQYF.

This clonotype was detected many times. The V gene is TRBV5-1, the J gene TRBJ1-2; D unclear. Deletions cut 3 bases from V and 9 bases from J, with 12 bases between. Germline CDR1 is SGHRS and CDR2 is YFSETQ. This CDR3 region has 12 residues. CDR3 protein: CASSSTLISYTF. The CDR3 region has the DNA TGCGCCAGCAGCTCGACACTCATAAGCTACACCTTC.

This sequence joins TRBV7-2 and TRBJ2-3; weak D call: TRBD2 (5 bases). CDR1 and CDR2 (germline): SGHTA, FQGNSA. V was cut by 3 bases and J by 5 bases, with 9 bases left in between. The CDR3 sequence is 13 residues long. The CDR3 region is CASSLRRQDTQYF. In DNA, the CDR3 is TGTGCCAGCAGCTTGAGGAGGCAAGATACGCAGTATTTT.

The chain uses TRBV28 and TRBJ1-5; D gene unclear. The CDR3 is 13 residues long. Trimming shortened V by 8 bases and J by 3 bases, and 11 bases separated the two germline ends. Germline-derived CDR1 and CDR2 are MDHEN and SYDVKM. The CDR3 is CASAGQVNQPQHF. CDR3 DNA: TGTGCCAGCGCCGGGCAAGTCAATCAGCCCCAGCATTTT.

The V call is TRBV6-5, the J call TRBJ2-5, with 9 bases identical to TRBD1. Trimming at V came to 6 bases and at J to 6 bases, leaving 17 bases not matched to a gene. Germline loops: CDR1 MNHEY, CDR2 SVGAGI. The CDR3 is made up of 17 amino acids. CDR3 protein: CASSSWLTGTGRKTQYF. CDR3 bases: TGTGCCAGCAGCTCATGGCTTACCGGGACAGGGAGGAAGACCCAGTACTTC.

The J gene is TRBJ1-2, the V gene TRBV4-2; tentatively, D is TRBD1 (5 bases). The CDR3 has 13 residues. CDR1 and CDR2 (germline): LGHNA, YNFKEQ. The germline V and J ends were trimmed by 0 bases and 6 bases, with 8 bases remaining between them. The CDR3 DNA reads TGTGCCAGCAGCCAAGAGGGGCCGGATGGCTACACCTTC. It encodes CASSQEGPDGYTF.

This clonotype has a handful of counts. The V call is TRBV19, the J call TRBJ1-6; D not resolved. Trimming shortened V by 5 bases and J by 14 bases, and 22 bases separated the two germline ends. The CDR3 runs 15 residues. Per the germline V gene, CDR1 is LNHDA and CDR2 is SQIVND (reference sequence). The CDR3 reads CASSSLDGALGSLHF. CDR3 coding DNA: TGTGCCAGTAGTTCCCTGGACGGCGCGTTGGGTTCCCTCCACTTT.

CDR3 amino acids: CSAELAGGNTEAFF. CDR3 bases: TGCAGTGCCGAATTAGCGGGCGGGAACACTGAAGCTTTCTTT. The chain recombines TRBV20-1 with TRBJ1-1; D is unclear. V dropped 6 bases and J dropped 1 base, with 15 bases sitting between them. CDR3 length: 14 residues. Germline-derived CDR1 and CDR2 are DFQATT and SNEGSKA (reference sequence).

CDR3 coding DNA: TGTGCCAGCAGCTTACTAAAGGGCGGCAATCAGCCCCAGCATTTT. This encodes CASSLLKGGNQPQHF. The chain carries TRBV7-2 and TRBJ1-5; D is ambiguous. This CDR3 comprises 15 residues. V lost 2 bases and J 2 bases, leaving 10 bases between the germline ends. Germline V gene data show CDR1 as SGHTA and CDR2 as FQGNSA.